This T cell receptor beta chain was documented in a study of T-cell memory formation after mild COVID-19. Findings of the study overall: Mainly in CM and EM were contracting CD4+ clones; CD8+ were in EMRA. In second-wave clones peaking day 37, SARS-CoV-2 specificity remained unconfirmed.

In regard to this clonotype: Its antigen is currently unknown.

This CDR3 spans 13 amino acids. CDR1 is SGHTA and CDR2 is FQGNSA in the germline V gene. The trim removed 1 base at V and 7 bases at J, leaving 0 bases unmatched. TCRdb fed the 5' RACE reads into MiXCR, producing one record per CDR3 protein. The table shows a few hundred thousand distinct CDR3 sequences, with roughly 10% occurring only once. V gene TRBV7-2 combines with J gene TRBJ1-4; 7 bases fit TRBD1. Sequencing was performed on PBMCs or a T cell subset sorted from them (not recorded which). The TCR originated in a man between 18 and 29 years old who had mild COVID-19 (a few samples of this study predate the infection). Cell type and time point are not known. This chain's CDR3 is CASSLDRGEKLFF. CDR3 sequence (DNA): TGTGCCAGCAGCTTAGACAGGGGTGAAAAACTGTTTTTT. The complete variable domain, with remaining parts taken from reference TRBV7-2 and TRBJ1-4, reads GAGVSQSPSNKVTEKGKDVELRCDPISGHTALYWYRQSLGQGLEFLIYFQGNSAPDKSGLPSDRFSAERTGGSVSTLTIQRTQQEDSAVYLCASSLDRGEKLFFGSGTQLSVL.